Listed below are T cell receptor beta chains from one sample, sequenced in a study of CD8+ T cells in alopecia areata. Produced via immunoSEQ multiplex PCR; TCRdb's table is partial and in-frame only. The sample lists 20,000 or so clones, less than 70% seen once, with roughly 6% in the top ten. The material sequenced was skin, taken at week 0. The receptors stem from a human donor with alopecia areata. The CDR3 runs from the conserved cysteine through the conserved F or W. Each record gives: V gene, J gene, clone size, D gene, CDR3 DNA, CDR3 protein. D genes are given only for firm matches. Not every row has a clone size; where given, it reads once, few, many or a size class.

TRBV5-1	TRBJ1-1	.	.	TGCGCCAGCAGCTTTGAACAGGGGAACACTGAAGCTTTCTTT	CASSFEQGNTEAFF
TRBV6-1	TRBJ2-1	.	TRBD1	TGTGCCAGCAGTGACCACCGAGGACAGGGCAACAATGAGCAGTTCTTC	CASSDHRGQGNNEQFF
TRBV19	TRBJ1-5	.	.	TGTGCCAGTAGTATCGGGGGGAACAACAATCAGCCCCAGCATTTT	CASSIGGNNNQPQHF
TRBV15	TRBJ1-5	medium-sized	.	TGTGCCACCAGCCCTCGGCCAGCTCGGGGCAATCAGCCCCAGCATTTT	CATSPRPARGNQPQHF
TRBV5-5	TRBJ2-1	.	TRBD2	TGTGCCAGCAGCATTCGGGGGAGGGAAAAGGAGCAGTTCTTC	CASSIRGREKEQFF
TRBV7-9	TRBJ1-1	once	.	TGTGCCAGCAGCTTAACGGGGGGCGTAAACACTGAAGCTTTCTTT	CASSLTGGVNTEAFF
TRBV7-9	TRBJ2-1	.	TRBD2	TGTGCCAGCAGCTGGGGACTAGCGAATGAGCAGTTCTTC	CASSWGLANEQFF
TRBV7-9	TRBJ2-3	.	TRBD2	TGTGCCAGCAGCTTGTCTAGCGGCGCAGATACGCAGTATTTT	CASSLSSGADTQYF
TRBV30	TRBJ1-1	.	.	TGTGCCTGGAACGCTTTGCAAGGCAGCACTGAAGCTTTCTTT	CAWNALQGSTEAFF
TRBV6-1	TRBJ1-6	.	TRBD1	TGTGCCAGCAGCCCCGGGACAGTAAATTCACCCCTCCACTTT	CASSPGTVNSPLHF
TRBV11-2	TRBJ2-1	.	.	TGTGCCAGCAGCTCCACAAACAGCTACAATGAGCAGTTCTTC	CASSSTNSYNEQFF
TRBV4-3	TRBJ1-2	medium-sized	TRBD1	TGCGCCAGCAGCCAAGATAGGACAGGGCAATATGGCTACACCTTC	CASSQDRTGQYGYTF
TRBV7-3	TRBJ2-2	few	.	TGTGCCAGCAGCCCCCAGGGGGGTACCGGGGAGCTGTTTTTT	CASSPQGGTGELFF
TRBV6-5	TRBJ1-2	few	.	TGTGCCAGCAGTTACTCGATCGAACAGGTGGACTATGGCTACACCTTC	CASSYSIEQVDYGYTF
TRBV4-1	TRBJ2-6	medium-sized	.	TGCGCCAGCAGCCAAGATTGGGGGCCTGGGGCCAACGTCCTGACTTTC	CASSQDWGPGANVLTF
TRBV9	TRBJ2-1	few	.	TGTGCCAGCAGCGTAGCCGGGGGTAACAATGAGCAGTTCTTC	CASSVAGGNNEQFF
TRBV6-5	TRBJ1-3	.	.	TGTGCCAGCAGCCCAGAGGCTTACACCATATATTTT	CASSPEAYTIYF